This T cell receptor (beta chain) was found in a study of metastatic and nonmetastatic thyroid tumors. Study details: Repertoire data that came from the blood and tumor or nodule tissue of malignant and benign thyroid patients were compared. Regarding the study as a whole: Malignant thyroid tumors reportedly exceeded benign nodules significantly in TCR beta diversity, with the difference appearing in blood and tumor.

This clone was counted ten times or more. The antigen is not known. All patients were untreated before thyroid surgery. Original processing notes: Built for papillary thyroid cancer, a distant-metastasis classifier drew on CDR3 differences across clinicopathological groups. MiXCR was used by TCRdb to re-call the PCR reads. The authors' filters were not applied to this entry. The sample has 20,000 to 25,000 clones; roughly 11% are singletons. The length of the CDR3 is 15 residues. The ends were cut back, 6 bases at V and 5 bases at J, with 16 bases in the middle. The sequencing input was blood. The TCR sequence derives from a female donor with papillary thyroid cancer or a benign thyroid nodule (not recorded which). Some clones in this sample may be carry-over from other donors' samples. The chain joins TRBV12-3 or TRBV12-4 to TRBJ2-2; D is undetermined. The CDR3 DNA sequence: TGTGCCAGCAGCGCCTTGGCAGGCCATACCGGGGAGCTGTTTTTT. This gives the protein CASSALAGHTGELFF.